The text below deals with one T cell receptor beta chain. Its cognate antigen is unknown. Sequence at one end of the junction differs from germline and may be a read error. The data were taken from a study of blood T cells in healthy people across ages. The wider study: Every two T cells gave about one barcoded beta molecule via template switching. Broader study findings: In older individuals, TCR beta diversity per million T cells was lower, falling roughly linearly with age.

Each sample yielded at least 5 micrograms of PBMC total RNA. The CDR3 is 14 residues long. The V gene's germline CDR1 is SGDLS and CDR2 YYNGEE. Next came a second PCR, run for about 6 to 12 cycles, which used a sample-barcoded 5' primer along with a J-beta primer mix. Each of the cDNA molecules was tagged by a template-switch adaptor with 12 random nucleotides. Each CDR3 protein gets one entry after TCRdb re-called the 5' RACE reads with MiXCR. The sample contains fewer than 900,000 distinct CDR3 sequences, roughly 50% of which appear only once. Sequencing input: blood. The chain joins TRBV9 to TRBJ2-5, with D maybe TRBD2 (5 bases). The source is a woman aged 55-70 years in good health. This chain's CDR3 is CANSGYSPQETQYF. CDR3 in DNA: TGTGCCAACAGCGGATACAGCCCCCAAGAGACCCAGTACTTC.